This T cell receptor (beta chain) was captured in a study of shared clonotypes between healthy human individuals. Overall study: Ranging from 18 to 49 in age, donors were two women and a few men. Study-wide results and caveats: Clonotype sharing across a few donors was observed for about 5.5% of naive CD4 clonotypes.

Note on this clone: Its target is unknown.

The CDR3 runs to 13 residues. CDR1 and CDR2 from the germline V gene are MRHNA and SNTAGT. V was trimmed by 3 bases and J by 8 bases, leaving 12 bases between them. Assay execution proceeded at the deep level. Libraries were prepared by immunoSEQ multiplex PCR; TCRdb keeps only in-frame clonotypes and omits some of them. The sample consists of 2 million or so clones, 85% to 95% of them appearing once. Splitting of CD4+ cells produced CD45RA+ naive and CD45RA-negative memory subsets. This chain links TRBV6-4 with TRBJ2-3, with D possibly matching TRBD1 (5 bases). The sequencing sample was made of naive CD4+ T cells sorted from blood. Sample subset: CD45RA+ positively selected. The receptor comes from a man aged 18 to 30 in good health. CDR3: CASSEGQLGTQYF. The CDR3 region has the DNA TGTGCCAGCAGTGAGGGGCAGCTCGGTACGCAGTATTTT.